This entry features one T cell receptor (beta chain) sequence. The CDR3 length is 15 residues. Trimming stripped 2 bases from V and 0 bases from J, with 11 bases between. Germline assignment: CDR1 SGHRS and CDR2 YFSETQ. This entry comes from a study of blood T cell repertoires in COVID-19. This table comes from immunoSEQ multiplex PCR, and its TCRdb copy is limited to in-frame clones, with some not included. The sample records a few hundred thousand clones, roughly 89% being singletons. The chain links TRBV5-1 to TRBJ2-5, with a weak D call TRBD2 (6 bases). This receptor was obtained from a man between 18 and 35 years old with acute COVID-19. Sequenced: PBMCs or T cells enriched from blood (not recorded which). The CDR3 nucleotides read TGCGCCAGCAGCTTTAGCGGAGCGCACCAAGAGACCCAGTACTTC. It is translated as CASSFSGAHQETQYF. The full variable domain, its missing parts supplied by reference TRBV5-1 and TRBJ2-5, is KAGVTQTPRYLIKTRGQQVTLSCSPISGHRSVSWYQQTPGQGLQFLFEYFSETQRNKGNFPGRFSGRQFSNSRSEMNVSTLELGDSALYLCASSFSGAHQETQYFGPGTRLLVL.